The 23 T cell receptor beta chains in this list originate from one sample, sequenced in a study of CD8+CD57+ T cells in acquired aplastic anemia. Patients chosen for sequencing had shown CD8+CD57+ cell expansion by flow cytometry. Genomic DNA, the template, was used for profiling of the TCR beta VDJ and CDR3. MiXCR was run by TCRdb on the reads, yielding one entry per CDR3 protein. This table has 200,000 to 250,000 distinct CDR3 sequences, 65% appearing once. Sequencing was carried out using sorted CD4+, CD8+, or CD8+CD57+ T cells (not recorded which) from PBMCs. Receptors were obtained from a human donor with aplastic anemia.

The CDR3 DNA reads TGTGCCAGTAGTATAGGGACAGCTAATAATTCACCCCTCCACTTT. Translated, it gives CASSIGTANNSPLHF. The chain couples TRBV19 to TRBJ1-6, with D maybe TRBD1 (6 bases). The germline gives CDR1 LNHDA, CDR2 SQIVND (reference sequence). Trimming took off 1 base at V and 5 bases at J, with 9 bases between the two ends. The CDR3 spans 15 residues. Supplemented by reference TRBV19 and TRBJ1-6, the full variable domain reads DGGITQSPKYLFRKEGQNVTLSCEQNLNHDAMYWYRQDPGQGLRLIYYSQIVNDFQKGDIAEGYSVSREKKESFPLTVTSAQKNPTAFYLCASSIGTANNSPLHFGNGTRLTVT.

This rearrangement joins TRBV20-1 to TRBJ2-7; either TRBD1 or TRBD2 may fit D (5 bases each). Germline CDR1 reads DFQATT; CDR2 reads SNEGSKA (reference sequence). The CDR3 loop spans 15 amino acids. Trimming removed 2 bases at V and 6 bases at J, with 20 bases between. In DNA, the CDR3 is TGCAGTGCTAGACGGTCCATGGGGGTAACGACCGAGCAGTACTTC. Protein: CSARRSMGVTTEQYF.

The chain joins TRBV3-1 to TRBJ2-7; D perhaps matches TRBD1 (6 bases). This CDR3 is 13 amino acids long. CDR1 and CDR2 (germline): LGHDT, YNNKEL (reference sequence). V shed 4 bases and J shed 6 bases, with 13 bases lying between them. The CDR3 coding sequence is TGTGCCAGCAGCCCAACAGGGATTTCCGAGCAGTACTTC. Translation: CASSPTGISEQYF.

A remark on this clonotype: The DNA is left out, because the CDR3 cannot be placed on it with certainty; the CDR3 is given as TCRdb lists it. The chain recombines TRBV12-3 or TRBV12-4 with TRBJ1-6; the table's D call, TRBD1, was not checked against the DNA. The CDR3 is 12 residues long, ends included. The CDR3 sequence: CASSWGQGAWDF.

The chain links TRBV14 to TRBJ1-4; D not resolved. The V end was cut by 5 bases, the J end by 0 bases, with 13 bases between. Looked up from germline, CDR1 is SGHDN and CDR2 is FVKESK. This CDR3 spans 16 amino acids. CDR3 coding DNA: TGTGCCAGCAGCTACGGACCGATTGCAACTAATGAAAAACTGTTTTTT. This encodes CASSYGPIATNEKLFF.

Here the CDR3 reads CASSLAGGGADTQYF. Here the CDR3 DNA reads TGTGCCAGCAGCTTAGCGGGGGGGGGTGCAGATACGCAGTATTTT. V and J are TRBV9 and TRBJ2-3, with TRBD2 identical over 11 bases. The CDR3 totals 15 residues. Germline values: CDR1 SGDLS, CDR2 YYNGEE. The V and J ends lost 4 bases and 4 bases, in that order; junction bases with no gene match: 5.

On this clonotype: One junction end disagrees with the germline gene, perhaps due to a read error. V usage is TRBV24-1 and J usage is TRBJ1-6, with a tentative D call TRBD1 (5 bases). Germline V gene lookup returns CDR1 KGHDR and CDR2 SFDVKD. This CDR3 contains 17 residues. CDR3 residues: CATSDPLTASYNSPLHF. CDR3 sequence (DNA): TGTGCCACCAGTGATCCGCTGACAGCTTCCTATAATTCACCCCTTCACTTT.

There are a few counts of this clonotype. The chain joins TRBV7-9 to TRBJ1-1; D is ambiguous. V shed 1 base and J shed 5 bases, with 8 bases lying between them. Germline V gene sequence: CDR1 SEHNR, CDR2 FQNEAQ (reference sequence). CDR3 length: 13 amino acids. In DNA form, the CDR3 reads TGTGCCAGCAGCTTAGGCGGGGAAACTGAAGCTTTCTTT. Residues: CASSLGGETEAFF. The complete variable domain, with remaining parts taken from reference TRBV7-9 and TRBJ1-1, reads DTGVSQNPRHKITKRGQNVTFRCDPISEHNRLYWYRQTLGQGPEFLTYFQNEAQLEKSRLLSDRFSAERPKGSFSTLEIQRTEQGDSAMYLCASSLGGETEAFFGQGTRLTVV.

This clonotype has a handful of counts. The chain couples TRBV20-1 to TRBJ1-5, with 7 bases lining up with TRBD1. This CDR3 is built from 18 residues. V was clipped by 0 bases and J by 1 base; unmatched bases: 12. In germline, CDR1 is DFQATT, CDR2 SNEGSKA (reference sequence). DNA for the CDR3: TGCAGTGCTAGAGAGACCCTGACCTACAGGGGAAGCAATCAGCCCCAGCATTTT. As protein: CSARETLTYRGSNQPQHF.

The chain carries TRBV9 and TRBJ2-5; D gene unclear. The V gene's germline CDR1 is SGDLS and CDR2 YYNGEE. CDR3 size: 17 residues. Trimming pared 3 bases from V and 2 bases from J, leaving 20 bases between. The CDR3 protein is CASSGTPQVVGQETQYF. The CDR3, as DNA: TGTGCCAGCAGCGGTACTCCCCAGGTGGTGGGTCAAGAGACCCAGTACTTC.

This rearrangement joins TRBV2 to TRBJ2-7, with 7 nucleotides matching TRBD1. V was clipped by 9 bases and J by 4 bases; unmatched bases: 9. Germline lookup yields CDR1 SNHLY and CDR2 FYNNEI. CDR3 length equals 13 residues. The CDR3 sequence is CASGTESFYEQYF. CDR3 nucleotides: TGTGCCAGTGGGACAGAGTCTTTTTACGAGCAGTACTTC.

The genes are TRBV7-9 and TRBJ2-5; the match to TRBD2 covers 8 bases. The CDR3 covers 15 residues. CDR1 and CDR2 from the germline V gene are SEHNR and FQNEAQ (reference sequence). J gave up 3 bases and V 1 base, and 4 bases lay outside the gene matches. In DNA form, the CDR3 reads TGTGCCAGCAGCTTAGGAGCGGGGGCCGAAGAGACCCAGTACTTC. Protein: CASSLGAGAEETQYF.

There are a few counts of this clonotype. This sequence joins TRBV20-1 and TRBJ2-7; D possibly corresponds to TRBD1 (5 bases). The CDR3 sequence is 15 residues long. Between the trimmed V and J ends, which lost 7 bases and 0 bases, there was a span of 19 bases. Per germline, CDR1 DFQATT and CDR2 SNEGSKA (reference sequence). CDR3: CSGTSPAGPSYEQYF. CDR3 coding DNA: TGCAGTGGCACGTCCCCCGCAGGGCCCTCCTACGAGCAGTACTTC.

As concerns this clonotype: A junction end diverges from the germline sequence, so it may reflect a read error. The chain joins TRBV7-7 to TRBJ1-1; D not resolved. This CDR3 is 13 amino acids long. Germline V gene data show CDR1 as SSHAT and CDR2 as FNYEAQ (reference sequence). In nucleotides, the CDR3 is TGTGCTAGCAGCTTAGATTACCGCACTGAAGCTTTCTTT. It translates to CASSLDYRTEAFF.

The sample holds a few counts of this clonotype. The chain recombines TRBV7-6 with TRBJ1-1; weak D call: TRBD1 (6 bases). Germline CDR1 and CDR2: SGHVS and FNYEAQ. V was pared by 5 bases and J by 2 bases, with 18 bases between. The CDR3 length is 16 residues. The CDR3 reads CASSPFTGTLNTEAFF. CDR3 bases: TGTGCCAGCAGCCCCTTTACAGGGACCCTCAACACTGAAGCTTTCTTT.

The chain recombines TRBV10-3 with TRBJ2-1; possible D gene TRBD2, 6 bases. The CDR3 runs 16 residues. Germline CDR1 and CDR2: ENHRY and SYGVKD. Trimming shortened V by 3 bases and J by 5 bases, and 17 bases separated the two germline ends. CDR3 coding DNA: TGTGCCATCAGTGATTCGGGAGCCCACCTTAACAATGAGCAGTTCTTC. Residues: CAISDSGAHLNNEQFF.

This clonotype was seen once. The chain is built from TRBV2 and TRBJ1-6; a possible D gene is TRBD1 (6 bases). V was clipped by 8 bases and J by 5 bases, with 13 bases between them. The CDR3 length is 14 residues. Germline CDR1 and CDR2: SNHLY and FYNNEI. The CDR3 DNA is TGTGCCAGCCAGGGGCCAAGAGATAATTCACCCCTCCACTTT. This codes for CASQGPRDNSPLHF.

This clonotype has only a few counts. This chain links TRBV10-3 with TRBJ2-2; 11 nucleotides match TRBD2. The CDR3 has 14 residues. V shed 10 bases and J 3 bases; nucleotides not matched to a gene: 4. The germline V gene has CDR1 ENHRY and CDR2 SYGVKD. CDR3 residues: CATRSGRDTGELFF. Written as DNA, the CDR3 is TGTGCCACCCGTAGCGGGAGGGACACCGGGGAGCTGTTTTTT.

The chain has TRBV5-1 and TRBJ2-5, with 8 bases identical to TRBD1. The CDR3 is made up of 16 amino acids. The ends lost 4 bases at V and 4 bases at J; junction bases unmatched: 12. Germline values: CDR1 SGHRS, CDR2 YFSETQ. The CDR3: CASSLQSQGAGETQYF. DNA for the CDR3: TGCGCCAGCAGCCTACAGTCGCAGGGGGCTGGAGAGACCCAGTACTTC.

CDR3: CAIRDVGQGRNSPQHF. The CDR3 DNA sequence: TGTGCCATCAGAGACGTCGGACAGGGCCGAAATTCACCCCAGCATTTT. The chain links TRBV10-3 to TRBJ1-5; 8 positions match TRBD1. J lost 10 bases, V lost 6 bases, and 17 bases had no gene match. Per the germline V gene, CDR1 is ENHRY and CDR2 is SYGVKD. The CDR3 has 16 residues.

This clonotype was picked up a small number of times. The CDR3 sequence is CASSSTGYNSPLHF. CDR3 coding DNA: TGTGCCAGCAGTTCGACAGGGTACAATTCACCCCTCCACTTT. The V and J genes are TRBV12-3 or TRBV12-4 and TRBJ1-6, with 7 bases matching TRBD1. Losses at the gene ends were 4 bases for V and 7 bases for J; bases not matched to a gene: 4. The CDR3 runs to 14 residues.

The chain couples TRBV24-1 to TRBJ2-3; D gene unclear. V lost 3 bases and J 2 bases, leaving 8 bases between the germline ends. Germline V gene data show CDR1 as KGHDR and CDR2 as SFDVKD. This CDR3 spans 14 amino acids. CDR3 bases: TGTGCCACCAGTGATCAACCGGCCACAGATACGCAGTATTTT. This codes for CATSDQPATDTQYF.

The chain's CDR3 is CASRDSAKGLRHF. The CDR3 DNA reads as TGTGCCAGTAGGGACAGCGCTAAGGGGCTTCGGCATTTT. This chain links TRBV19 with TRBJ1-5, with a weak D call TRBD1 (6 bases). V was shortened by 6 bases and J by 15 bases, with 21 bases between the two germline ends. CDR1 and CDR2 (germline): LNHDA, SQIVND (reference sequence). The CDR3 contains 13 residues.